This T cell receptor beta chain was identified during a study of cytomegalovirus exposure and HLA in healthy donors. The PCR ran on 60 Vbeta and 13 Jbeta primers. Method: immunoSEQ multiplex PCR; TCRdb's copy keeps in-frame clones and lacks some. The repertoire holds 110,000 to 150,000 clones, with roughly 85% as singletons. Trimming cost V 1 base and J 5 bases, with 8 bases left between them. Germline V gene lookup returns CDR1 SGHTA and CDR2 FQGNSA. This CDR3 spans 13 amino acids. This TCR derives from a male donor in good health and CMV-seronegative. The chain employs TRBV7-2 and TRBJ1-1; D may be TRBD1 (5 bases). The specimen was PBMCs. CDR3 residues: CASSLEAGTEAFF. CDR3 DNA: TGTGCCAGCAGCTTAGAAGCAGGGACTGAAGCTTTCTTT.